This T cell receptor beta chain was recorded in a study of OX40 agonist ivuxolimab in advanced cancers. As for the study in general: Partial responses occurred in three patients (one hepatocellular carcinoma, two cutaneous melanoma). Study outcomes and limitations: At doses 0.1 to 3.0 mg/kg, CD4+ and CD8+ clones expanded.

This clone turned up a few times. Its antigen is not identified. Produced via immunoSEQ multiplex PCR; TCRdb's table is partial and in-frame only. The data show 70,000 to 85,000 clones, around 80% seen once. CDR3 length: 16 residues. V lost 3 bases, J lost 8 bases, and 20 bases lay in between. Germline V lookup: CDR1 KGHSH, CDR2 LQKENI. The sample was CD4+ or CD8+ T cells sorted from blood, taken in a trial of the OX40 agonist ivuxolimab. V gene TRBV18 combines with J gene TRBJ2-4, with D tentatively TRBD1 (6 bases). The receptor comes from an adult with an advanced solid tumor such as melanoma, head and neck, liver or kidney cancer. In DNA form, the CDR3 reads TGTGCCAGCTCACCCCTGGGCCCATCACAGGGCGACATTCAGTACTTC. Translation gives CASSPLGPSQGDIQYF.